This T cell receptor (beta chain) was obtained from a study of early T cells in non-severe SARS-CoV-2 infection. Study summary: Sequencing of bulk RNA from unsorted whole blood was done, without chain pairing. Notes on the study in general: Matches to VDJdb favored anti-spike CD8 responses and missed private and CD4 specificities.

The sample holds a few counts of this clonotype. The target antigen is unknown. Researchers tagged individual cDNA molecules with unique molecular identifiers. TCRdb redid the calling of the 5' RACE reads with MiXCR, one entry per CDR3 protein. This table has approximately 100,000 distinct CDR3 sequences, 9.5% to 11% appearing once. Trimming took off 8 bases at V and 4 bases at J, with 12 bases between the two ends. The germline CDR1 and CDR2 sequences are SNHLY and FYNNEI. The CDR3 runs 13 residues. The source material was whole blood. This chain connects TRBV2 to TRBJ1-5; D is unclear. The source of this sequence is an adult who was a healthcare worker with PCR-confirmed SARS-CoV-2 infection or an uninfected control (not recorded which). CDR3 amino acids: CASHRGLNQPQHF. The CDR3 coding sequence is TGTGCCAGCCACCGGGGATTAAATCAGCCCCAGCATTTT.